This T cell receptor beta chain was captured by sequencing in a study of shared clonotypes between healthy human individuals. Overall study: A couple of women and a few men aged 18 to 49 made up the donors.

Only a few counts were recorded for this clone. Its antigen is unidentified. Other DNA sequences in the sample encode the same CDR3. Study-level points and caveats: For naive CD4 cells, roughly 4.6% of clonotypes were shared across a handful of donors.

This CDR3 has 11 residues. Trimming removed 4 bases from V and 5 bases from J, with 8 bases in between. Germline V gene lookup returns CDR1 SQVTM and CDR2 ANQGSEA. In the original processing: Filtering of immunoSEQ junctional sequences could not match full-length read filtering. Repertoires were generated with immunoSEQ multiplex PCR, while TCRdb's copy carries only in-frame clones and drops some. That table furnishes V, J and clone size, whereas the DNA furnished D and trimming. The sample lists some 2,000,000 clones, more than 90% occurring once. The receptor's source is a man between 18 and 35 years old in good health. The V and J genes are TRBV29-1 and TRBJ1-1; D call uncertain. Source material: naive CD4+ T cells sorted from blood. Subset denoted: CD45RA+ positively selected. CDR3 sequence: CSVVRATEAFF. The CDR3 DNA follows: TGCAGCGTTGTTAGGGCTACTGAAGCTTTCTTT.